These 13 T cell receptor beta chains were sequenced from one sample in a study of blood T cell repertoires in COVID-19. Sequencing used immunoSEQ multiplex PCR; TCRdb keeps in-frame clones, though not all of them. Of more than 85,000 clones in the sample, 60% to 80% were seen once. Sequences were obtained from peripheral blood. These receptors all stem from a man in his 60s with active or convalescent COVID-19.

In this sample, this clone turned up once. The chain employs TRBV4-2 and TRBJ2-3; 10 bases agree with TRBD2. Trimming took 4 bases from V and 4 from J; bases not matched to a gene: 14. Germline V gene sequence: CDR1 LGHNA, CDR2 YNFKEQ. The CDR3 contains 18 residues. CDR3 in DNA: TGTGCCAGCAGCCGCTCACCCCAGACTAGCGGGTCCGCAGATACGCAGTATTTT. Its protein is CASSRSPQTSGSADTQYF.

This clone occurred once. This chain joins TRBV9 and TRBJ2-3, with TRBD2 matching over 7 bases. This CDR3 region has 15 residues. Germline values: CDR1 SGDLS, CDR2 YYNGEE. The V gene end was trimmed by 4 bases and the J gene end by 3 bases; junction bases not matched to a gene: 8. The CDR3 DNA is TGTGCCAGCAGCCCTCGCTGGGGGGGTACAGATACGCAGTATTTT. It is translated as CASSPRWGGTDTQYF.

The chain couples TRBV29-1 to TRBJ2-1; TRBD1 matches at 12 bases. The CDR3 spans 14 residues. The V segment lost 6 bases and the J segment 6 bases; nucleotides outside the gene matches: 6. Germline V CDR1 and CDR2: SQVTM, ANQGSEA. DNA of the CDR3: TGCAGCGTCAAAACGGGACAGGGGGCCAATGAGCAGTTCTTC. This codes for CSVKTGQGANEQFF.

The rearrangement uses TRBV21-1 and TRBJ2-7; the DNA was not compared with TRBD2, the D call given in the table. TRBV21-1 has pseudogene status. The CDR3 runs to 11 residues. CDR3 nucleotides: TGTGCCAGCAGCAAAAGTGGAGCCGCGTACTTC. This translates into CASSKSGAAYF.

The V and J genes are TRBV19 and TRBJ1-5; unclear D gene. The CDR3 runs 15 residues. Germline assignment: CDR1 LNHDA and CDR2 SQIVND (reference sequence). The V and J ends lost 5 bases and 2 bases respectively, with 13 bases between them. CDR3 DNA: TGTGCCAGTAGTCCCGGCAGCGGACGCAATCAGCCCCAGCATTTT. Its translation is CASSPGSGRNQPQHF.

The genes are TRBV6-5 and TRBJ2-1; 8 nucleotides align to TRBD1. CDR3 size: 15 residues. V lost 6 bases to trimming and J lost 6 bases; unmatched junction nucleotides: 10. Germline lookup yields CDR1 MNHEY and CDR2 SVGAGI. The DNA for the CDR3 is TGTGCCAGCAGGAGGACAGGGACATTGGGCAATGAGCAGTTCTTC. This translates into CASRRTGTLGNEQFF.

This sequence joins TRBV30 and TRBJ1-3, with D possibly matching TRBD1 (5 bases). Germline CDR1 and CDR2: GTSNPN and SVGIG (reference sequence). Deletions cut 7 bases from V and 2 bases from J, with 12 bases between. CDR3 length equals 13 residues. The CDR3 region is CASYAGPGNTIYF. In nucleotides, the CDR3 is TGTGCCTCATACGCGGGGCCTGGAAACACCATATATTTT.

The chain is built from TRBV10-3 and TRBJ1-4, with a tentative D call TRBD1 (6 bases). Germline CDR1 ENHRY, CDR2 SYGVKD. Trimming took 0 bases from V and 7 from J, leaving 12 bases between them. The CDR3 runs 15 residues. The CDR3: CAISESLGGGEKLFF. The DNA of the CDR3 is TGTGCCATCAGTGAGTCGTTAGGGGGTGGTGAAAAACTGTTTTTT.

The V gene is TRBV12-3 or TRBV12-4, the J gene TRBJ2-3, with 10 bases matching TRBD2. The CDR3 spans 12 residues. The J segment lost 11 bases and the V segment lost 6 bases, leaving 5 bases of the junction unmatched. The DNA of the CDR3 is TGTGCCAGCAGATCTAGCGGGAGTGTGCAGTATTTT. Its protein product is CASRSSGSVQYF.

The chain combines TRBV7-2 with TRBJ1-4; 8 bases match TRBD1. With V trimmed by 0 bases and J by 8 bases, 5 bases remained unmatched. This CDR3 spans 15 amino acids. CDR1 is SGHTA, CDR2 FQGNSA, per germline. The CDR3 region is CASSLAGTGGEKLFF. CDR3 DNA: TGTGCCAGCAGCTTAGCCGGGACAGGCGGAGAAAAACTGTTTTTT.

The table lists this clone with many counts. The rearrangement joins TRBV4-1 to TRBJ1-1, with a weak D call TRBD1 (5 bases). This CDR3 is built from 17 residues. Trimming shortened V by 4 bases and J by 6 bases, and 24 bases separated the two germline ends. CDR1 is MGHRA and CDR2 is YSYEKL in the germline V gene. The CDR3 loop is CASSPSFQQFRDSEAFF. The DNA of the CDR3 is TGCGCCAGCAGCCCAAGTTTCCAACAGTTCCGGGACTCTGAAGCTTTCTTT.

The gene calls are TRBV5-4 and TRBJ2-5, with TRBD2 matching over 11 bases. The CDR3 length is 14 residues. The germline CDR1 and CDR2 sequences are SGHNT and YYREEE (reference sequence). J was trimmed by 5 bases and V by 4 bases; bases with no gene match: 4. CDR3 in DNA: TGTGCCAGCAGCCCGACTAGCGGGACCGAGACCCAGTACTTC. The encoded protein is CASSPTSGTETQYF.

This sequence joins TRBV11-2 and TRBJ2-1; 9 nucleotides line up with TRBD2. Germline V gene sequence: CDR1 SGHAT, CDR2 FQNNGV. This CDR3 region has 18 residues. V lost 1 base and J lost 0; bases outside the gene matches: 7. CDR3 DNA: TGTGCCAGCAGCTTAGGGCGGGGGGGGTTAAGCTCCTACAATGAGCAGTTCTTC. Its translation: CASSLGRGGLSSYNEQFF. Looking up the rest from reference TRBV11-2 and TRBJ2-1 gives the full variable domain: EAGVAQSPRYKIIEKRQSVAFWCNPISGHATLYWYQQILGQGPKLLIQFQNNGVVDDSQLPKDRFSAERLKGVDSTLKIQPAKLEDSAVYLCASSLGRGGLSSYNEQFFGPGTRLTVL.